These T cell receptor beta chains were read from a single sample in a study of cytomegalovirus exposure and HLA in healthy donors. Clones were read by immunoSEQ multiplex PCR, and TCRdb kept only the in-frame ones, dropping some. Of about 140,000 clones in the sample, around 80% were seen once. The sample taken for sequencing was PBMCs. These receptor sequences come from a young man in good health and CMV-seropositive. Both conserved end residues are part of each CDR3. Each record gives: clone size, CDR3 length, D gene, V gene, J gene, CDR3 protein, CDR3 DNA. The D gene is left open where the match is weak. Expanded clones are given a class, and other clones once, few, many or no size at all.

size: .
length: 14
D: .
V: TRBV7-2
J: TRBJ1-5
CDR3: CASSWYNSNQPQHF
DNA: TGTGCCAGCAGCTGGTACAATAGCAATCAGCCCCAGCATTTT

size: .
length: 18
D: TRBD2
V: TRBV5-6
J: TRBJ2-1
CDR3: CASSLGRLAGGSYNEQFF
DNA: TGTGCCAGCAGCTTGGGGCGACTAGCGGGAGGTTCCTACAATGAGCAGTTCTTC

size: .
length: 13
D: .
V: TRBV27
J: TRBJ1-1
CDR3: CASSLTGNTEAFF
DNA: TGTGCCAGCAGTTTAACGGGTAACACTGAAGCTTTCTTT

size: .
length: 19
D: .
V: TRBV6-1
J: TRBJ1-1
CDR3: CASSEALWGRLPMNTEAFF
DNA: TGTGCCAGCAGTGAAGCGCTCTGGGGGCGCCTGCCTATGAACACTGAAGCTTTCTTT

size: .
length: 15
D: .
V: TRBV4-1
J: TRBJ2-7
CDR3: CASSQEASPPYEQYF
DNA: TGCGCCAGCAGCCAAGAGGCTAGCCCTCCCTACGAGCAGTACTTC

size: .
length: 14
D: TRBD1
V: TRBV28
J: TRBJ1-1
CDR3: CASSPPGTGTEAFF
DNA: TGTGCCAGCAGCCCCCCCGGGACAGGGACTGAAGCTTTCTTT

size: once
length: 17
D: .
V: TRBV6-4
J: TRBJ1-6
CDR3: CASRVRVVGPYNSPLHF
DNA: TGTGCCAGCAGGGTCAGGGTAGTAGGGCCATATAATTCACCCCTCCACTTT

size: .
length: 16
D: TRBD1
V: TRBV25-1
J: TRBJ2-7
CDR3: CASSDSSGTGDYEQYF
DNA: TGTGCCAGCAGTGACTCATCCGGGACAGGGGACTACGAGCAGTACTTC

size: .
length: 15
D: .
V: TRBV18
J: TRBJ1-4
CDR3: CASSQQGATNEKLFF
DNA: TGTGCCAGCTCGCAACAGGGTGCAACTAATGAAAAACTGTTTTTT

size: .
length: 16
D: .
V: TRBV25-1
J: TRBJ1-1
CDR3: CASSDHERGQNTEAFF
DNA: TGTGCCAGCAGTGACCATGAAAGGGGTCAGAACACTGAAGCTTTCTTT

size: .
length: 19
D: TRBD1
V: TRBV5-1
J: TRBJ2-7
CDR3: CASSSQEFPGQGFGNEQYF
DNA: TGCGCCAGCAGCTCGCAAGAATTTCCGGGACAGGGCTTTGGGAACGAGCAGTACTTC

size: once
length: 17
D: .
V: TRBV10-3
J: TRBJ1-1
CDR3: CAISELLSGSKNTEAFF
DNA: TGTGCCATCAGTGAGTTGTTGTCGGGGTCTAAAAACACTGAAGCTTTCTTT

size: .
length: 17
D: .
V: TRBV21-1
J: TRBJ1-1
CDR3: CASSKYIGTGLNTEAFF
DNA: TGTGCCAGCAGCAAATATATCGGGACAGGGCTGAACACTGAAGCTTTCTTT

size: .
length: 14
D: TRBD2
V: TRBV27
J: TRBJ2-5
CDR3: CATRARGRVETQYF
DNA: TGTGCCACCCGTGCGCGCGGGAGAGTGGAGACCCAGTACTTC

size: few
length: 13
D: TRBD1
V: TRBV19
J: TRBJ2-1
CDR3: CASSARGYNEQFF
DNA: TGTGCCAGTAGTGCCAGGGGGTACAATGAGCAGTTCTTC

size: .
length: 15
D: TRBD1
V: TRBV10-1
J: TRBJ1-1
CDR3: CASSESDRGEVEAFF
DNA: TGCGCCAGCAGTGAGTCGGACAGGGGTGAGGTTGAAGCTTTCTTT

size: .
length: 16
D: .
V: TRBV5-8
J: TRBJ1-1
CDR3: CASSSRIHNPNTEAFF
DNA: TGTGCCAGCAGCTCAAGAATACACAATCCGAACACTGAAGCTTTCTTT

size: few
length: 15
D: TRBD1
V: TRBV2
J: TRBJ1-1
CDR3: CASSGGQGAEAGAFF
DNA: TGTGCCAGCAGTGGGGGACAGGGGGCCGAGGCTGGAGCTTTCTTT

size: .
length: 13
D: .
V: TRBV27
J: TRBJ2-5
CDR3: CASSLTRQETQYF
DNA: TGTGCCAGCAGTTTGACGAGGCAAGAGACCCAGTACTTC

size: few
length: 13
D: .
V: TRBV6-1
J: TRBJ1-3
CDR3: CASSAATGNTIYF
DNA: TGTGCCAGCAGCGCCGCGACAGGAAACACCATATATTTT

size: .
length: 15
D: TRBD1
V: TRBV7-9
J: TRBJ2-3
CDR3: CASSIATGDVDTQYF
DNA: TGTGCCAGCAGCATAGCGACAGGGGATGTAGATACGCAGTATTTT

size: few
length: 15
D: .
V: TRBV7-2
J: TRBJ2-1
CDR3: CASSSTSETGDEQFF
DNA: TGTGCCAGCAGCTCGACTAGTGAGACGGGGGATGAGCAGTTCTTC

size: .
length: 16
D: TRBD1
V: TRBV5-1
J: TRBJ2-2
CDR3: CASSLAQGAGTGELFF
DNA: TGCGCCAGCAGCTTGGCCCAGGGGGCGGGCACCGGGGAGCTGTTTTTT

size: once
length: 16
D: TRBD2
V: TRBV25-1
J: TRBJ2-7
CDR3: CASSESGLAGVYEQYF
DNA: TGTGCCAGCAGTGAGTCCGGACTAGCGGGAGTCTACGAGCAGTACTTC